The TCR beta chain described here comes from a study of blood T cell repertoires in COVID-19. Study as a whole: Spain, Italy and the United States supplied samples that represented acute and convalescent COVID-19. PBMCs, B-cell-depleted T cells, or T cells provided the cDNA or gDNA that made up the material.

Trimming took off 6 bases at V and 8 bases at J, with 13 bases between the two ends. Germline V gene sequence: CDR1 DFQATT, CDR2 SNEGSKA (reference sequence). This CDR3 comprises 11 residues. Authors' analysis steps: Estimation of nucleated cell counts was performed using reference gene primer amplification. Clones were sequenced by immunoSEQ multiplex PCR, and TCRdb holds only the in-frame ones, with some missing. V and J calls and clone size come straight from that table; D and trimming were deduced from the DNA. The table has roughly 120,000 clones, 85% to 90% seen once. Sequenced sample: peripheral blood. V usage is TRBV20-1 and J usage is TRBJ1-2; the D gene is possibly TRBD1 (5 bases). This sequence originates from a man between 65 and 79 years old who had recovered from COVID-19. CDR3 DNA sequence: TGCAGTGCGGGGCGCGGAATAGGCTACACCTTC. This codes for CSAGRGIGYTF.